The present entry profiles one T cell receptor (beta chain) with its context. The antigen is undetermined. Trimming took 2 bases from V and 6 from J, leaving 8 bases between them. The CDR3 sequence is 13 residues long. CDR1 SGHTA and CDR2 FQGTGA come from the germline V gene. The isolated RNA, all of it, was reverse transcribed, so expressed TCRB transcripts were what got sequenced. TCRdb's copy holds only in-frame clones and misses some; the assay was immunoSEQ multiplex PCR. Of 350,000 or so clones in the sample, about 20% were seen once. The entry originates in a study of beta chain features in type 1 diabetes. Study details: All samples combined gave 90 million to 130 million sorted cells for examination. Regarding the study as a whole: Naive, central memory and Treg TCRB repertoires seemed to resemble each other more closely in patients than they did in healthy donors. Any HLA type influence on TCRB rearrangement was left unresolved here.

The rearrangement links TRBV7-3 to TRBJ2-1; D is possibly TRBD2 (6 bases). Material for sequencing was naive CD4+ T cells from blood. The source is a young woman in good health. In DNA form, the CDR3 reads TGTGCCAGCAGCTTACAGCGGGTCAATGAGCAGTTCTTC. This sequence encodes CASSLQRVNEQFF.